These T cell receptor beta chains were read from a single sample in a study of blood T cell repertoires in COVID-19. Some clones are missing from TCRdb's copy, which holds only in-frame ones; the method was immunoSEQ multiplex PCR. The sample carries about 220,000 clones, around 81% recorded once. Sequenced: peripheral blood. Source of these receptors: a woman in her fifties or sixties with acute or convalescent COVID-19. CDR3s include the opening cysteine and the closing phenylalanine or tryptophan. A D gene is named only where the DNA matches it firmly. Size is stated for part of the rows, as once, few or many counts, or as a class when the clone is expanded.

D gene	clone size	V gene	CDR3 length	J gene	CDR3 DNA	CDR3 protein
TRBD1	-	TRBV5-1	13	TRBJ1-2	TGCGCCAGCAGTACCGGGACAGAGGATGGCTACACCTTC	CASSTGTEDGYTF
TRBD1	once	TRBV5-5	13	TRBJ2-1	TGTGCCAGCAGCTTGTACAGGGGAAATGAGCAGTTCTTC	CASSLYRGNEQFF
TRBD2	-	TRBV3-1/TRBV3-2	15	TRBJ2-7	TGTGCCAGCAGCCAAGGGGTTGCGGGGGGGCCGCAGCAGTACTTC	CASSQGVAGGPQQYF
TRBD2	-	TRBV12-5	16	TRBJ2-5	TGTGCTAGTGGTCTCTCCGGGACTAGCGGGGCTGGGGACCAGTACTTC	CASGLSGTSGAGDQYF
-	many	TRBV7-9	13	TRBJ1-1	TGTGCCAGCAGCTTAGTCAGGGACACTGAAGCTTTCTTT	CASSLVRDTEAFF
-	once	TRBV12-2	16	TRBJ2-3	-	CASRLPWGQGSNTQYF
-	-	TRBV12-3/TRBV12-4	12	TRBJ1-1	TGTGCCAGCAGTACCGGGGACACTGAAGCTTTCTTT	CASSTGDTEAFF
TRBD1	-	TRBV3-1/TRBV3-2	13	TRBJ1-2	TGTGCCAGTGGGGAGGCAGGGGGCTATGGCTACACCTTC	CASGEAGGYGYTF
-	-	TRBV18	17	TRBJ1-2	TGTGCCAGCTCACCACCTTGGGGCGGGATTTCTCCCGACGGCTACACCTTC	CASSPPWGGISPDGYTF
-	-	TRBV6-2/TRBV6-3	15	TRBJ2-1	TGTGCCAGCAGTCTCCCGGCGGGGAGTTACAATGAGCAGTTCTTC	CASSLPAGSYNEQFF
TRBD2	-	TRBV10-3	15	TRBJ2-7	TGTGCCATCAGTGAGCGGAGCGGGAAGGGGCACGAGCAGTACTTC	CAISERSGKGHEQYF
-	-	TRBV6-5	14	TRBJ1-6	TGTGCCAGCCTAACGAGCTCCTATAATTCACCCCTCCACTTT	CASLTSSYNSPLHF
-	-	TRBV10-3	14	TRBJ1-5	TGTGCCATCAGTAAAGAAAAGGGGAACCAGCCCCAGCATTTT	CAISKEKGNQPQHF
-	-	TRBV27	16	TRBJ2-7	TGTGCCAGCAGCTCCCAGGACAGAGGGTCGTCCTACGAGCAGTACTTC	CASSSQDRGSSYEQYF
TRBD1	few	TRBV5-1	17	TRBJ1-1	TGCGCCAGCAGCATGAGACAGGGGGGCAATGTGAACACTGAAGCTTTCTTT	CASSMRQGGNVNTEAFF
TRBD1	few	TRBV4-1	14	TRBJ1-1	TGCGCCAGCAGCCAAAAGACAGGGGGAGCTGAAGCTTTCTTT	CASSQKTGGAEAFF
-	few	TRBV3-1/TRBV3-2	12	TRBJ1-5	TGTGCCAGCTCGTCACTCGATCAGCCCCAGCATTTT	CASSSLDQPQHF
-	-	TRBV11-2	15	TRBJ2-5	TGTGCCAGCAGCTTATCTTCGGGGGGCGGGGAGACCCAGTACTTC	CASSLSSGGGETQYF
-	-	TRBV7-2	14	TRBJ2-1	TGTGCCAGCAGCTTAGGCGGACATCTCAATGAGCAGTTCTTC	CASSLGGHLNEQFF
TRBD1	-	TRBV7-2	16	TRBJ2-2	TGTGCCAGCAGCTTCGGACAGGCTTGGGCGGGCGGGGAGCTGTTTTTT	CASSFGQAWAGGELFF
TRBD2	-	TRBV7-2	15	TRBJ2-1	TGTGCCAGCAGCTTAGTAGCGGGGGGGAACAATGAGCAGTTCTTC	CASSLVAGGNNEQFF
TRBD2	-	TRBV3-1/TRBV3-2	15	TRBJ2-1	TGTGCCAGCAGCCTCCGACTAGCGGGGGGGCTTGAGCAGTTCTTC	CASSLRLAGGLEQFF
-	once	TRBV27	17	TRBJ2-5	TGTGCCAGCAGTCAAACGGACTTAGGTTTCCCCGCGGAGACCCAGTACTTC	CASSQTDLGFPAETQYF